This T cell receptor (beta chain) comes out of a study of a mutant IDH1 vaccine in newly diagnosed glioma. Across the whole study: Vaccine dosing followed radiotherapy by 4-6 weeks, or accompanied temozolomide cycles. The therapy given earlier, which was standard therapy, consisted of radiotherapy, temozolomide, or both, and most of the patients received both.

Described time point: week 35, safety follow-up. The content of each vaccine dose was 300 ug of mutant IDH1 20-mer peptide, and topical imiquimod accompanied it. Only in-frame clones appear in the TCRdb table, and some are missing; sequencing was by immunoSEQ multiplex PCR. The table has some 50,000 clones, over 80% seen once; the top ten hold roughly 2.4%. The CDR3 has 13 amino acids. Looked up from germline, CDR1 is SSHAT and CDR2 is FNYEAQ (reference sequence). As for this clone: Its antigen is unidentified. One end of the junction varies from germline; a read error may be responsible.

The source of this sequence is a man aged 45-65 years with glioma. The V and J genes are TRBV7-7 and TRBJ2-3, with no clear D. The source was PBMCs, collected from a glioma patient whose treatment included an IDH1 peptide vaccine. Written as DNA, the CDR3 is TGTGCTAGCAGTCCGTCTTCCACAGATACGCAGTATTTT. Translating gives CASSPSSTDTQYF.